The 22 T cell receptor beta chains presented below share a single source sample, sequenced in a study of cytomegalovirus exposure and HLA in healthy donors. Sequencing used immunoSEQ multiplex PCR; TCRdb keeps in-frame clones, though not all of them. Of around 220,000 clones listed, approximately 86% are singletons. The sequenced sample was PBMCs. The receptor set was obtained from a woman under 30 in good health and CMV-seronegative.

The DNA for the CDR3 is TGTGCCAGCAGCCACATAGCGGGAGGGGCTAGCACAGATACGCAGTATTTT. Its translation: CASSHIAGGASTDTQYF. The rearrangement uses TRBV7-2 and TRBJ2-3; the match to TRBD2 covers 11 bases. The CDR3 runs to 17 residues. V was pared by 5 bases and J by 0 bases, with 7 bases of the junction left unmatched. Looked up from germline, CDR1 is SGHTA and CDR2 is FQGNSA. Supplemented by reference TRBV7-2 and TRBJ2-3, the full variable domain reads GAGVSQSPSNKVTEKGKDVELRCDPISGHTALYWYRQSLGQGLEFLIYFQGNSAPDKSGLPSDRFSAERTGGSVSTLTIQRTQQEDSAVYLCASSHIAGGASTDTQYFGPGTRLTVL.

The chain links TRBV7-8 to TRBJ2-3; possibly TRBD1 for D (6 bases). This CDR3 region has 13 residues. The germline gives CDR1 SGHVS, CDR2 FQNEAQ. V was shortened by 6 bases and J by 6 bases, with 13 bases between the two germline ends. The CDR3, as DNA: TGTGCCAGCAGACCTACAGGGTCGGATACGCAGTATTTT. Translation gives CASRPTGSDTQYF.

This sequence joins TRBV28 and TRBJ1-2; TRBD1 might be the D (5 bases). Germline values: CDR1 MDHEN, CDR2 SYDVKM. The V end was cut by 7 bases, the J end by 9 bases, with 15 bases between. This CDR3 region has 12 residues. Here the CDR3 reads CASTEGGVRYTF. The CDR3 DNA is TGTGCCAGCACGGAAGGAGGGGTCCGCTACACCTTC.

This chain connects TRBV19 to TRBJ2-3; 9 positions match TRBD1. Germline lookup yields CDR1 LNHDA and CDR2 SQIVND (reference sequence). J lost 2 bases, V lost 5 bases, and 2 bases had no gene match. This CDR3 spans 14 amino acids. CDR3 loop: CASSRDRVTDTQYF. CDR3 in DNA: TGTGCCAGTAGTCGGGACAGGGTCACAGATACGCAGTATTTT.

This clone was counted a few times. This chain links TRBV6-1 with TRBJ1-2; 8 bases match TRBD1. The CDR3 has 14 amino acids. V lost 6 bases, J lost 3 bases, and 6 bases stayed unmatched. In germline, CDR1 is MNHNS, CDR2 SASEGT. The CDR3 loop reads CASSSGQEHYGYTF. DNA for the CDR3: TGTGCCAGCAGCTCGGGACAGGAGCACTATGGCTACACCTTC.

The chain joins TRBV27 to TRBJ2-1, with D possibly matching TRBD2 (6 bases). The CDR3 extends over 15 amino acids. CDR1 is MNHEY and CDR2 is SMNVEV in the germline V gene (reference sequence). V was clipped by 7 bases and J by 8 bases, with 21 bases between them. CDR3 loop: CASTPGLTPRDEQFF. The DNA of the CDR3 is TGTGCCAGCACTCCGGGACTCACGCCTAGGGATGAGCAGTTCTTC.

V and J are TRBV10-3 and TRBJ1-2; D is undetermined. Germline CDR1 ENHRY, CDR2 SYGVKD. The CDR3 covers 13 residues. Trimming cost V 2 bases and J 6 bases, with 10 bases left between them. This CDR3 reads CAISEGRGDGYTF. In DNA form, the CDR3 reads TGTGCCATCAGTGAGGGCCGCGGGGATGGCTACACCTTC.

The chain recombines TRBV27 with TRBJ1-2; D is possibly TRBD1 (5 bases). Trimming took 2 bases from V and 1 from J, leaving 23 bases between them. The CDR3 extends over 19 amino acids. Germline V gene lookup returns CDR1 MNHEY and CDR2 SMNVEV (reference sequence). This CDR3 is CASSLIQLGRGIGNYGYTF. CDR3 DNA: TGTGCCAGCAGTTTAATCCAACTGGGGAGGGGCATCGGTAACTATGGCTACACCTTC.

The chain employs TRBV12-5 and TRBJ1-5; maybe TRBD1 (6 bases). Germline values: CDR1 LGHNT, CDR2 FRNRAP. Trimming pared 7 bases from V and 3 bases from J, leaving 19 bases between. The CDR3 runs 16 residues. The DNA of the CDR3 is TGTGCTAGTGCTCTGACAGGCAAAGCCTTCAATCAGCCCCAGCATTTT. The encoded protein is CASALTGKAFNQPQHF. The variable domain in full, with the rest retrieved from reference TRBV12-5 and TRBJ1-5, is DARVTQTPRHKVTEMGQEVTMRCQPILGHNTVFWYRQTMMQGLELLAYFRNRAPLDDSGMPKDRFSAEMPDATLATLKIQPSEPRDSAVYFCASALTGKAFNQPQHFGDGTRLSIL.

The chain has TRBV27 and TRBJ1-1; 7 bases line up with TRBD1. CDR1 is MNHEY and CDR2 is SMNVEV in the germline V gene (reference sequence). The length of the CDR3 is 15 residues. The J segment lost 4 bases and the V segment lost 4 bases, leaving 9 bases of the junction unmatched. In nucleotides, the CDR3 is TGTGCCAGCAGTTCACTGACAGGGCCTAGCACTGAAGCTTTCTTT. It encodes CASSSLTGPSTEAFF.

CDR3 amino acids: CASSKPAGALYGYTF. In DNA form, the CDR3 reads TGTGCCAGCAGCAAACCAGCAGGGGCGCTCTATGGCTACACCTTC. The chain carries TRBV21-1 and TRBJ1-2; the table's D call TRBD1 went unverified against the DNA. TRBV21-1 is recorded as a pseudogene. The CDR3 consists of 15 residues.

This chain uses TRBV10-3 with TRBJ1-3; 9 bases map to TRBD1. CDR1 ENHRY and CDR2 SYGVKD come from the germline V gene. The junction had 9 bases not matched to a gene; V was cut back by 5 bases and J by 4 bases. The CDR3 contains 16 residues. CDR3 residues: CAISTLQGAVGNTIYF. The CDR3 bases are TGTGCCATCAGTACCTTACAGGGGGCAGTAGGAAACACCATATATTTT.

This clone occurred a few times. This chain joins TRBV14 and TRBJ2-7; perhaps TRBD2 as D (6 bases). With 0 bases removed from V and 3 bases from J, the gap between germline ends came to 12 bases. This CDR3 region has 15 residues. Germline CDR1 reads SGHDN; CDR2 reads FVKESK. CDR3 in DNA: TGTGCCAGCAGCCAAGAGGGACTCATGATCTACGAGCAGTACTTC. It encodes CASSQEGLMIYEQYF.

This sequence joins TRBV9 and TRBJ2-7; D is unclear. The V and J ends lost 3 bases and 3 bases respectively, with 16 bases between them. Germline V gene lookup returns CDR1 SGDLS and CDR2 YYNGEE. The CDR3 has 15 residues. In DNA form, the CDR3 reads TGTGCCAGCAGCGATCTACCCGATAGTAACTACGAGCAGTACTTC. Its translation: CASSDLPDSNYEQYF.

The chain employs TRBV27 and TRBJ2-3; 7 positions match TRBD2. The CDR3 covers 15 residues. CDR1 is MNHEY and CDR2 is SMNVEV in the germline V gene (reference sequence). Losses at the gene ends were 3 bases for V and 1 base for J; bases not matched to a gene: 4. CDR3 sequence reads: CASSFPRGGTDTQYF. CDR3 nucleotide sequence: TGTGCCAGCAGTTTCCCCCGGGGGGGCACAGATACGCAGTATTTT.

The V and J genes are TRBV7-6 and TRBJ2-1, with no clear D. Germline CDR1 is SGHVS and CDR2 is FNYEAQ. The CDR3 runs to 16 residues. Deletions cut 2 bases from V and 0 bases from J, with 11 bases between. This CDR3 reads CASSLFGTSSYNEQFF. DNA of the CDR3: TGTGCCAGCAGCTTATTTGGCACCAGCTCCTACAATGAGCAGTTCTTC.

This clone was seen a few times. The chain recombines TRBV9 with TRBJ1-2; 9 bases are a match to TRBD1. Unmatched junction bases numbered 13, after V lost 3 bases and J lost 7 bases. CDR3 length equals 16 residues. Germline V CDR1 and CDR2: SGDLS, YYNGEE. CDR3: CASSEPRSRDRVGYTF. The CDR3 coding sequence is TGTGCCAGCAGCGAACCCCGGTCCCGGGACAGGGTTGGCTACACCTTC.

The chain uses TRBV5-1 and TRBJ2-1; 12 positions match TRBD2. The CDR3 runs 20 residues. Germline V gene lookup returns CDR1 SGHRS and CDR2 YFSETQ. The V and J ends lost 3 bases and 1 base, in that order; junction bases with no gene match: 14. The CDR3, as DNA: TGCGCCAGCAGCTCGTACGGTGGGCTAGCGGGAGGGAGTTCCTACAATGAGCAGTTCTTC. Translating gives CASSSYGGLAGGSSYNEQFF. Full variable domain (outside the CDR3, taken from reference TRBV5-1 and TRBJ2-1): KAGVTQTPRYLIKTRGQQVTLSCSPISGHRSVSWYQQTPGQGLQFLFEYFSETQRNKGNFPGRFSGRQFSNSRSEMNVSTLELGDSALYLCASSSYGGLAGGSSYNEQFFGPGTRLTVL.

The sample holds a few counts of this clone. This sequence joins TRBV4-1 and TRBJ1-2, with 7 bases matching TRBD1. The trim removed 3 bases at V and 3 bases at J, leaving 7 bases unmatched. This CDR3 comprises 15 residues. Germline CDR1 is MGHRA and CDR2 is YSYEKL. This chain's CDR3 is CASSHKGTAYYGYTF. CDR3 in DNA: TGCGCCAGCAGCCACAAAGGGACAGCCTACTATGGCTACACCTTC.

This chain uses TRBV27 with TRBJ1-1, with 8 bases matching TRBD1. The CDR3 totals 14 residues. V was clipped by 6 bases and J by 5 bases; unmatched bases: 8. Germline V gene sequence: CDR1 MNHEY, CDR2 SMNVEV (reference sequence). The CDR3 here is CASSSRQGRTEAFF. As DNA, the CDR3 is TGTGCCAGCAGCTCAAGACAGGGGAGGACTGAAGCTTTCTTT.

The chain uses TRBV7-3 and TRBJ2-2, with 9 bases identical to TRBD2. Per the germline V gene, CDR1 is SGHTA and CDR2 is FQGTGA. J was trimmed by 5 bases and V by 2 bases; bases with no gene match: 3. CDR3 size: 15 residues. The CDR3 sequence is CASSLLAGRTGELFF. Written as DNA, the CDR3 is TGTGCCAGCAGCTTACTAGCGGGACGAACCGGGGAGCTGTTTTTT.

The chain links TRBV19 to TRBJ1-1, with 7 bases matching TRBD1. The CDR3 has 14 amino acids. Germline CDR1 is LNHDA and CDR2 is SQIVND (reference sequence). The trim removed 3 bases at V and 4 bases at J, leaving 5 bases unmatched. The DNA for the CDR3 is TGTGCCAGTAGTATCTCGCACAGGGGCACTGAAGCTTTCTTT. It encodes CASSISHRGTEAFF.